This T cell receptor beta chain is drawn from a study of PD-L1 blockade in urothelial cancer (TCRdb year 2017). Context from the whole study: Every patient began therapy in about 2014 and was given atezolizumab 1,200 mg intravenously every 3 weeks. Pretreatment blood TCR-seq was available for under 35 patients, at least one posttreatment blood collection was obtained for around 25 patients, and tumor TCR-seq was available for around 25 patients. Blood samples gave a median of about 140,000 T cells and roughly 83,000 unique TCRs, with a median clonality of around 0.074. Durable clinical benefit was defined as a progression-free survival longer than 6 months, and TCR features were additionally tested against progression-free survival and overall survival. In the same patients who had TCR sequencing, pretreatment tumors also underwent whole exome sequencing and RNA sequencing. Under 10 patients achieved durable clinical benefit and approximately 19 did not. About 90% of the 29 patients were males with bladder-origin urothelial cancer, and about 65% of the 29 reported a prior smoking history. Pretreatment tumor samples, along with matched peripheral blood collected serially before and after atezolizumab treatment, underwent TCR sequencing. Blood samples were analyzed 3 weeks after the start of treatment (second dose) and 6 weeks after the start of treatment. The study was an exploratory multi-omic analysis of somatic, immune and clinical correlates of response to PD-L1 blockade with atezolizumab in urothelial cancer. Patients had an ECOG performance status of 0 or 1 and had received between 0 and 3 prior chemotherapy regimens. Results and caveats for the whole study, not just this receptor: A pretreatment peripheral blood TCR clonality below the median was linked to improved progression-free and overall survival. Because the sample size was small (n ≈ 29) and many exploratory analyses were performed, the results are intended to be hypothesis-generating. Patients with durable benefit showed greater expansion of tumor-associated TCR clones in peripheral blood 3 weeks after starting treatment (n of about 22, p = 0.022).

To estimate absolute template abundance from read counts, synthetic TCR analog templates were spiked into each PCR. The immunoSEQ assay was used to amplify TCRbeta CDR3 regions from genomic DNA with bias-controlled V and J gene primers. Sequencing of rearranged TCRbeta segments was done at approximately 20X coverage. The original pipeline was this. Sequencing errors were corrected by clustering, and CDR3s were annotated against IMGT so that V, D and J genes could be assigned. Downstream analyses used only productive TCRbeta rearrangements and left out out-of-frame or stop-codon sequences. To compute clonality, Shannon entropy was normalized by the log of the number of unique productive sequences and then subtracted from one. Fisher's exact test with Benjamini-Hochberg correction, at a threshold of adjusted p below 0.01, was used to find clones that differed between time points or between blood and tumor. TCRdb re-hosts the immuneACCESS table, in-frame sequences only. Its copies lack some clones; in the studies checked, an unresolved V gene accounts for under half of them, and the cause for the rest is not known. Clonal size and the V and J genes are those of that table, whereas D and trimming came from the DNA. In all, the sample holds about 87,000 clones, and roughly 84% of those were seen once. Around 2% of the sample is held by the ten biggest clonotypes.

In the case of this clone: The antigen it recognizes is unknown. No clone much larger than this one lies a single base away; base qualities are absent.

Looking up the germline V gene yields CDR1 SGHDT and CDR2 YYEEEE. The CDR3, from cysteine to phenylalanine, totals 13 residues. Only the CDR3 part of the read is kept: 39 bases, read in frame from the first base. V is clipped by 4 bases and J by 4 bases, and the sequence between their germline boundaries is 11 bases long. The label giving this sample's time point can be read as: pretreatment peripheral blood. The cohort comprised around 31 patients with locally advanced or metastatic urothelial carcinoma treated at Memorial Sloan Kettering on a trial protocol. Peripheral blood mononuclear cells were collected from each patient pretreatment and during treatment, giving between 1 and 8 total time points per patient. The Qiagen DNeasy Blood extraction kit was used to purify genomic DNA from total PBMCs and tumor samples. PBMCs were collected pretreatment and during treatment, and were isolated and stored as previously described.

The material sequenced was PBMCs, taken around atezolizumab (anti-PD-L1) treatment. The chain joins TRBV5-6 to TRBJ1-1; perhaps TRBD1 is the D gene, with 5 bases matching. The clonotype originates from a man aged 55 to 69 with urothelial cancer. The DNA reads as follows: TGTGCCAGCAGCCCAGGGATTGGCACTGAAGCTTTCTTT. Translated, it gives CASSPGIGTEAFF.